The sample holds many counts of the clone carrying this T cell receptor beta chain. The data originate from a study of CD8+CD57+ T cells in acquired aplastic anemia. On the study more broadly: Quantities of DNA derived from sorted CD4+ and CD8+ cells averaged 3.2 ug.

The V and J ends lost 3 bases and 2 bases respectively, with 7 bases between them. CDR1 and CDR2 (germline): LNHDA, SQIVND (reference sequence). This CDR3 has 13 residues. TCR beta VDJ combinations and CDR3 sequences were profiled from genomic DNA. TCRdb redid the calling of the reads with MiXCR, one entry per CDR3 protein. The data hold 400,000 to 500,000 distinct CDR3 sequences, with about two thirds observed a single time. The chain joins TRBV19 to TRBJ1-2, with D unresolved. Material: sorted CD4+, CD8+, or CD8+CD57+ T cells (not recorded which) from PBMCs. The receptor's source is a human donor in good health, serving as a control. The CDR3: CASSIDRNYGYTF. DNA for the CDR3: TGTGCCAGTAGTATTGACCGAAACTATGGCTACACCTTC.